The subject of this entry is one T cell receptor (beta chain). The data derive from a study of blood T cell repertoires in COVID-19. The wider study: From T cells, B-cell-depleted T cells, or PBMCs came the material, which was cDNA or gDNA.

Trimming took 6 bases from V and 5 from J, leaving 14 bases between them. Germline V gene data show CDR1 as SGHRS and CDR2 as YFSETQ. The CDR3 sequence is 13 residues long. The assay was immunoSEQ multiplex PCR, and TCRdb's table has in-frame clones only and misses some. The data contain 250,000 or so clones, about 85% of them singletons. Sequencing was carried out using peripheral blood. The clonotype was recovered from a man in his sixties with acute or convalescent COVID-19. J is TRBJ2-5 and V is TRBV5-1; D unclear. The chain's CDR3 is CASTVTPRETQYF. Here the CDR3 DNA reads TGCGCCAGCACGGTAACACCGAGGGAGACCCAGTACTTC. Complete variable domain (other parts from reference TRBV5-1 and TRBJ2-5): KAGVTQTPRYLIKTRGQQVTLSCSPISGHRSVSWYQQTPGQGLQFLFEYFSETQRNKGNFPGRFSGRQFSNSRSEMNVSTLELGDSALYLCASTVTPRETQYFGPGTRLLVL.